This TCR beta chain comes out of a study of T-cell reconstitution after alpha-beta-depleted transplantation in children. Findings and limits, study-wide: Several hundred expanded graft clones reportedly gave rise to the alpha-beta T cells present about two months after transplant.

For this clonotype: Its specificity is unknown.

This CDR3 contains 14 residues. V lost 0 bases to trimming and J lost 7 bases, with 12 bases between them. Germline CDR1 is SGDLS and CDR2 is YYNGEE. Unique molecular identifiers tagged the TCRbeta library. TCRdb used MiXCR to reprocess the PCR reads, holding one entry per CDR3 protein. This table holds about 980,000 distinct CDR3 sequences, about 31% found once. The input for sequencing was PBMCs, mostly from graft donor cells, taken 360 days after TCRalphabeta/CD19-depleted stem cell transplant. The receptor was isolated from a boy in the first two years of life who had a stem cell transplant for SCID, so the T cells may come from the graft donor. The chain employs TRBV9 and TRBJ2-3; D call uncertain. The CDR3 region is CASSVGVRTYTQYF. The CDR3 DNA reads TGTGCCAGCAGCGTAGGCGTCAGAACATATACGCAGTATTTT.